What follows are 10 T cell receptor beta chains derived from one specimen sequenced in a study of cytomegalovirus exposure and HLA in healthy donors. Both 60 Vbeta primers and 13 Jbeta primers went into the PCR. Here immunoSEQ multiplex PCR was the method, and the copy in TCRdb shows in-frame clones only, minus some. The sample carries more than 85,000 clones, 65% to 80% recorded once. The sample consisted of PBMCs. The source of these receptors is a woman in her forties or fifties in good health and CMV-seropositive.

V usage is TRBV2 and J usage is TRBJ1-1; D unresolved. The CDR3 extends over 13 amino acids. The germline V gene has CDR1 SNHLY and CDR2 FYNNEI. Trimming pared 6 bases from V and 1 base from J, leaving 9 bases between. DNA for the CDR3: TGTGCCAGCAGAAGGGAGGGGAACACTGAAGCTTTCTTT. Translated, it gives CASRREGNTEAFF.

This clone was detected only a few times. The V call is TRBV11-3, the J call TRBJ2-2; 7 bases align to TRBD1. With 4 bases clipped from V and 1 base from J, the junction kept 9 bases outside the gene matches. Germline CDR1 and CDR2: SGHNT and YENEEA. The CDR3 is 17 residues long. This CDR3 is CASSSQRQGRNTGELFF. CDR3 bases: TGTGCCAGCAGCTCCCAACGACAGGGACGGAACACCGGGGAGCTGTTTTTT.

The CDR3 spells CASSSIIAGEEQFF. CDR3 sequence (DNA): TGTGCCAGCAGCTCAATCATAGCGGGAGAGGAGCAGTTCTTC. The chain is built from TRBV11-2 and TRBJ2-1, with 9 bases matching TRBD2. V shed 4 bases and J 10 bases; nucleotides not matched to a gene: 8. Looked up from germline, CDR1 is SGHAT and CDR2 is FQNNGV. This CDR3 spans 14 amino acids.

To note about this clone: One end of the junction varies from germline; a read error may be responsible. The gene calls are TRBV7-6 and TRBJ2-1; TRBD2 agrees at 10 bases. CDR1 SGHVS and CDR2 FNYEAQ come from the germline V gene. The CDR3 runs to 16 residues. The CDR3 DNA sequence: TGTGTCAGCAGCTCCCTCTTTAGCGGGGGGAGCAATGAGCAGTTCTTC. Its translation is CVSSSLFSGGSNEQFF.

The chain recombines TRBV28 with TRBJ1-1, with 8 bases lining up with TRBD1. The CDR3 consists of 14 residues. In germline, CDR1 is MDHEN, CDR2 SYDVKM. Trimming removed 6 bases from V and 0 bases from J; junction bases left unmatched: 3. The CDR3 spells CASSLTGVNTEAFF. The DNA of the CDR3 is TGTGCCAGCAGCCTGACAGGGGTGAACACTGAAGCTTTCTTT. Full variable domain (rest looked up from reference TRBV28 and TRBJ1-1): DVKVTQSSRYLVKRTGEKVFLECVQDMDHENMFWYRQDPGLGLRLIYFSYDVKMKEKGDIPEGYSVSREKKERFSLILESASTNQTSMYLCASSLTGVNTEAFFGQGTRLTVV.

Relative to its sample, this clone is medium-sized. The chain is built from TRBV2 and TRBJ2-7, with TRBD2 matching 11 bases. V dropped 3 bases and J dropped 5; count of bases not matched to a gene: 15. The CDR3 consists of 18 residues. Per the germline V gene, CDR1 is SNHLY and CDR2 is FYNNEI. The CDR3 sequence is CASSDPLAGGHDRDEQYF. Written as DNA, the CDR3 is TGTGCCAGCAGTGATCCGTTAGCGGGAGGGCATGATCGGGACGAGCAGTACTTC.

The V call is TRBV19, the J call TRBJ2-3; D not certain. The germline CDR1 and CDR2 sequences are LNHDA and SQIVND (reference sequence). V was clipped by 3 bases and J by 6 bases, with 16 bases between them. The CDR3 length is 15 residues. Written as DNA, the CDR3 is TGTGCCAGTAGTATTCTTGTGGCAGGTAGTGATACGCAGTATTTT. It yields the protein CASSILVAGSDTQYF. Using reference TRBV19 and TRBJ2-3 for the parts outside the CDR3, the full variable domain is DGGITQSPKYLFRKEGQNVTLSCEQNLNHDAMYWYRQDPGQGLRLIYYSQIVNDFQKGDIAEGYSVSREKKESFPLTVTSAQKNPTAFYLCASSILVAGSDTQYFGPGTRLTVL.

The chain recombines TRBV6-5 with TRBJ2-7, with a weak D call TRBD2 (5 bases). CDR1 MNHEY and CDR2 SVGAGI come from the germline V gene. V lost 5 bases and J lost 1, with 9 bases in between. The CDR3 covers 13 residues. The CDR3 region is CASSRAVSYEQYF. CDR3 nucleotide sequence: TGTGCCAGCAGTCGAGCGGTTTCCTACGAGCAGTACTTC.

This CDR3 is CASSPTGTGAYEQYF. CDR3 coding DNA: TGTGCCAGCAGTCCCACCGGGACAGGGGCCTACGAGCAGTACTTC. V gene TRBV6-5 combines with J gene TRBJ2-7, with 10 bases matching TRBD1. Trimming at V came to 5 bases and at J to 2 bases, leaving 6 bases not matched to a gene. Per germline, CDR1 MNHEY and CDR2 SVGAGI. CDR3 length: 15 amino acids.

The V and J genes are TRBV6-1 and TRBJ2-5; TRBD2 is a possible D gene (5 bases). The CDR3 is 13 residues long. Deletions cut 5 bases from V and 1 base from J, with 8 bases between. Germline loops: CDR1 MNHNS, CDR2 SASEGT. The CDR3 DNA reads TGTGCCAGCAGTCGGGGTCCCCAAGAGACCCAGTACTTC. This sequence encodes CASSRGPQETQYF.